This T cell receptor beta chain emerged from a study of T cells in Graves' hyperthyroidism and ophthalmopathy. It was RNA transcripts that yielded the amplified TCR beta CDR3 regions. The HTBI primer set was used in a first-round RT-PCR of the TCR CDR3. TCRdb called the multiplex PCR reads again in MiXCR, with one record for every CDR3 protein. The repertoire holds more than 300,000 distinct CDR3 sequences, with roughly 18% as singletons. Only one count was recorded for this clonotype. V was clipped by 1 base and J by 4 bases, with 14 bases between them. This CDR3 spans 16 amino acids. The material sequenced was blood. This chain connects TRBV12-3 or TRBV12-4 to TRBJ1-5; TRBD1 is a possible D gene (5 bases). This sequence was found in a man between 18 and 35 years old with Graves' ophthalmopathy. DNA for the CDR3: TGTGCCAGCAGTTTAGGATCCGCAGGGTGGAATCAGCCCCAGCATTTT. Amino acids: CASSLGSAGWNQPQHF.